The sequence of this TCR beta chain was determined in a study of OX40 agonist ivuxolimab in advanced cancers. Overall study findings and caveats: At 0.1 to 3.0 mg/kg and by week 6, CD4+ and CD8+ T cells in the blood had expanded clonally.

Some clones are missing from TCRdb's copy, which holds only in-frame ones; the method was immunoSEQ multiplex PCR. The sample consists of 35,000 or so clones, over 60% of them appearing once. Trimming stripped 5 bases from V and 4 bases from J, with 9 bases between. CDR3 length: 12 amino acids. CDR1 and CDR2 from the germline V gene are GTSNPN and SVGIG (reference sequence). Systemic immunosuppression or autoimmune disease history was grounds to exclude patients. As concerns this clone: Its specificity is unknown.

The rearrangement links TRBV30 to TRBJ1-5, with a weak D call TRBD1 (5 bases). The sequence derives from an adult with an advanced solid tumor such as melanoma, head and neck, liver or kidney cancer. Sequences were derived from CD4+ or CD8+ T cells sorted from blood, sampled in a trial of the OX40 agonist ivuxolimab. CDR3 amino acids: CAWGDGNQPQHF. The CDR3 DNA is TGTGCCTGGGGGGACGGAAATCAGCCCCAGCATTTT.